A selection of T cell receptor beta chains follows, all from one sample in a study of PD-1 blockade in classical Hodgkin lymphoma. Method: immunoSEQ multiplex PCR; TCRdb's copy keeps in-frame clones and lacks some. The sample includes about 64,000 clones, about 92% of them seen just once. The sequenced sample was peripheral blood mononuclear cells (PBMCs), obtained before the fourth cycle of nivolumab. The receptors derive from a human donor with classical Hodgkin lymphoma. The CDR3 runs from the conserved cysteine through the conserved F or W. A D gene is named only where the DNA matches it firmly. Not every row has a clone size; where given, it reads once, few, many or a size class.

J gene: TRBJ1-1
clone size: .
D gene: TRBD1
V gene: TRBV7-8
CDR3 protein: CASSFSGDREEAFF
CDR3 DNA: TGTGCCAGCAGCTTTTCAGGCGACAGGGAAGAAGCTTTCTTT

J gene: TRBJ2-7
clone size: .
D gene: TRBD2
V gene: TRBV6-5
CDR3 protein: CASTPSSGVYEQYF
CDR3 DNA: TGTGCCAGCACCCCTTCTAGCGGGGTTTACGAGCAGTACTTC

J gene: TRBJ2-1
clone size: .
D gene: .
V gene: TRBV7-8
CDR3 protein: CASSLASVGAYNEQFF
CDR3 DNA: TGTGCCAGCAGCCTGGCATCGGTGGGTGCTTACAATGAGCAGTTCTTC

J gene: TRBJ1-1
clone size: .
D gene: .
V gene: TRBV6-4
CDR3 protein: CASSEGRGTEAFF
CDR3 DNA: TGTGCCAGCAGTGAAGGCAGGGGCACTGAAGCTTTCTTT

J gene: TRBJ2-3
clone size: few
D gene: .
V gene: TRBV19
CDR3 protein: CASRTASTDTQYF
CDR3 DNA: TGTGCCAGTAGGACAGCTAGCACAGATACGCAGTATTTT

J gene: TRBJ2-3
clone size: .
D gene: .
V gene: TRBV4-1
CDR3 protein: CASTIGGAADTQYF
CDR3 DNA: TGCGCCAGTACGATCGGCGGGGCGGCAGATACGCAGTATTTT

J gene: TRBJ1-2
clone size: .
D gene: .
V gene: TRBV6-1
CDR3 protein: CASRQGGGYTF
CDR3 DNA: TGTGCCAGCAGACAGGGAGGCGGCTACACCTTC

J gene: TRBJ1-1
clone size: .
D gene: .
V gene: TRBV19
CDR3 protein: CASSIRGNTEAFF
CDR3 DNA: TGTGCCAGTAGTATCAGAGGGAACACTGAAGCTTTCTTT

J gene: TRBJ2-3
clone size: .
D gene: TRBD2
V gene: TRBV7-2
CDR3 protein: CASSSPLAGSTDTQYF
CDR3 DNA: TGTGCCAGCAGCTCACCTCTAGCGGGGAGCACAGATACGCAGTATTTT

J gene: TRBJ1-5
clone size: .
D gene: .
V gene: TRBV19
CDR3 protein: CASSRGPLGNQPQHF
CDR3 DNA: TGTGCCAGTAGTCGGGGCCCCTTGGGCAATCAGCCCCAGCATTTT

J gene: TRBJ1-5
clone size: once
D gene: TRBD1
V gene: TRBV6-5
CDR3 protein: CASSATGGAGQPQHF
CDR3 DNA: TGTGCCAGCAGCGCTACAGGGGGCGCAGGACAGCCCCAGCATTTT

J gene: TRBJ1-3
clone size: few
D gene: .
V gene: TRBV9
CDR3 protein: CASSVGQGNTIYF
CDR3 DNA: TGTGCCAGCAGCGTCGGACAGGGAAACACCATATATTTT

J gene: TRBJ2-1
clone size: .
D gene: TRBD2
V gene: TRBV6-4
CDR3 protein: CASSLETSGRYNEQFF
CDR3 DNA: TGTGCCAGCAGTCTTGAGACTAGCGGGAGGTACAATGAGCAGTTCTTC

J gene: TRBJ1-1
clone size: once
D gene: .
V gene: TRBV5-4
CDR3 protein: CASSLGDTEAFF
CDR3 DNA: TGTGCCAGCAGCTTGGGGGACACTGAAGCTTTCTTT

J gene: TRBJ2-7
clone size: once
D gene: TRBD1
V gene: TRBV7-6
CDR3 protein: CASSPTGAYEQYF
CDR3 DNA: TGTGCCAGCAGCCCAACAGGGGCCTACGAGCAGTACTTC

J gene: TRBJ1-4
clone size: .
D gene: .
V gene: TRBV28
CDR3 protein: CASSLSAGVVEKLFF
CDR3 DNA: TGTGCCAGCAGTTTATCGGCAGGGGTCGTGGAAAAACTGTTTTTT

J gene: TRBJ2-5
clone size: once
D gene: .
V gene: TRBV27
CDR3 protein: CASSPLPSGQETQYF
CDR3 DNA: TGTGCCAGCAGTCCGCTACCCAGCGGTCAAGAGACCCAGTACTTC

J gene: TRBJ1-1
clone size: .
D gene: .
V gene: TRBV23-1
CDR3 protein: CASSHPNTEAFF
CDR3 DNA: TGCGCCAGCAGTCACCCGAACACTGAAGCTTTCTTT

J gene: TRBJ2-7
clone size: .
D gene: TRBD2
V gene: TRBV6-1
CDR3 protein: CASSERGLAGEMQYF
CDR3 DNA: TGTGCCAGCAGTGAACGAGGACTAGCGGGGGAAATGCAGTACTTC

J gene: TRBJ1-4
clone size: .
D gene: TRBD1
V gene: TRBV2
CDR3 protein: CASSEAGGGSVFF
CDR3 DNA: TGTGCCAGCAGTGAAGCGGGAGGGGGCTCGGTGTTTTTT

J gene: TRBJ2-1
clone size: .
D gene: .
V gene: TRBV27
CDR3 protein: CASSPINVDTTYNEQFF
CDR3 DNA: TGTGCCAGCAGTCCGATTAACGTAGACACAACCTACAATGAGCAGTTCTTC

J gene: TRBJ1-3
clone size: .
D gene: .
V gene: TRBV11-2
CDR3 protein: CASSLSSGGWTSGNTIYF
CDR3 DNA: TGTGCCAGCAGCTTATCATCAGGAGGATGGACCTCTGGAAACACCATATATTTT

J gene: TRBJ2-7
clone size: .
D gene: .
V gene: TRBV5-4
CDR3 protein: CASSLQQGIYEQYF
CDR3 DNA: TGTGCCAGCAGCTTGCAACAGGGAATCTACGAGCAGTACTTC

J gene: TRBJ2-7
clone size: once
D gene: .
V gene: TRBV5-1
CDR3 protein: CASSLVQGSEEQYF
CDR3 DNA: TGCGCCAGCAGCTTGGTTCAAGGATCAGAGGAGCAGTACTTC